This TCR beta chain was profiled in a study of T cells in Graves' hyperthyroidism and ophthalmopathy. These patients, aged 18 to 65, had recently diagnosed hyperthyroidism lasting under 2 months. Uncontrolled infections, other autoimmune diseases, pregnancy or lactation led to exclusion of patients. The table lists this clonotype with many counts. What it recognizes is unknown. Using RNA transcripts as the source, TCR beta CDR3 regions were amplified. Primed by the HTBI set, a first-round RT-PCR was run on the TCR CDR3. TCRdb fed the multiplex PCR reads into MiXCR, producing one record per CDR3 protein. The table lists about 840,000 distinct CDR3 sequences, about two fifths of them singletons. Overall study results and limits: Ophthalmopathy was told apart from stable hyperthyroidism by a 13 V-J model.

The TCR originated in a man between 18 and 35 years old with Graves' hyperthyroidism. Sequencing was carried out using blood.

This CDR3 reads CASSGDRETYEQYF. CDR3 coding DNA: TGTGCCAGCAGCGGGGACAGGGAGACCTACGAGCAGTACTTC. This chain links TRBV9 with TRBJ2-7, with TRBD1 matching 9 bases. The V gene end was trimmed by 3 bases and the J gene end by 2 bases; junction bases not matched to a gene: 3. The CDR3 sequence is 14 residues long. Germline values: CDR1 SGDLS, CDR2 YYNGEE.